One sample yielded the 29 T cell receptor beta chains listed below, sequenced in a study of Ad26.COV2.S vaccination and SARS-CoV-2 variants. TCRdb's copy holds only in-frame clones and misses some; the assay was immunoSEQ multiplex PCR. The table records around 170,000 clones, roughly 87% of them present only once. This sample comprised peripheral blood, obtained after recovery from COVID-19. These receptors originate from a human donor who had recovered from COVID-19.

This chain joins TRBV6-2 or TRBV6-3 and TRBJ1-5; no firm D call. The ends were cut back, 0 bases at V and 9 bases at J, with 6 bases in the middle. In germline, CDR1 is MNHEY, CDR2 SVGEGT. This CDR3 spans 12 amino acids. The CDR3: CASSYSIRPQHF. CDR3 sequence (DNA): TGTGCCAGCAGTTACTCGATTCGGCCCCAGCATTTT.

This clone was found once. The genes are TRBV7-6 and TRBJ2-5; perhaps TRBD1 as D (5 bases). Trimming left V 5 bases short and J 7 bases short, with 20 bases between. CDR1 and CDR2 (germline): SGHVS, FNYEAQ. The CDR3 length is 15 residues. CDR3 nucleotide sequence: TGTGCCAGCAGCCCCATAAACCCAGGGTCCGGGACCCAGTACTTC. This gives the protein CASSPINPGSGTQYF.

The rearrangement links TRBV6-5 to TRBJ2-2; D is tentatively TRBD1 or TRBD2 (5 bases each). The ends were cut back, 2 bases at V and 2 bases at J, with 9 bases in the middle. CDR3 length: 15 residues. Looked up from germline, CDR1 is MNHEY and CDR2 is SVGAGI. CDR3 sequence (DNA): TGTGCCAGCAGTTACGCTCGGGACAACACCGGGGAGCTGTTTTTT. Protein: CASSYARDNTGELFF.

This chain connects TRBV6-5 to TRBJ2-7; D assignment may be TRBD1 or TRBD2 (6 bases each). The CDR3 consists of 12 residues. V lost 7 bases and J 1 base, leaving 8 bases between the germline ends. Germline-derived CDR1 and CDR2 are MNHEY and SVGAGI. The CDR3 spells CASKGGSYEQYF. For the CDR3, the DNA is TGTGCCAGCAAGGGGGGATCCTACGAGCAGTACTTC.

The rearrangement joins TRBV9 to TRBJ1-4; TRBD1 aligns across 9 bases. The CDR3 is 15 residues long. Looked up from germline, CDR1 is SGDLS and CDR2 is YYNGEE. V shed 2 bases, J shed 8 bases, and the junction held 7 bases outside the gene matches. DNA for the CDR3: TGTGCCAGCAGCGTGGGGGACAGGGAGGAAGAAAAACTGTTTTTT. Translation: CASSVGDREEEKLFF.

The chain has TRBV6-6 and TRBJ2-1; D might be TRBD1 (6 bases). Germline CDR1 MNHNY, CDR2 SVGAGI (reference sequence). The V and J ends lost 2 bases and 1 base respectively, with 12 bases between them. The CDR3 covers 16 residues. The CDR3 sequence: CASSYGGGNSYNEQFF. The CDR3 nucleotides are TGTGCCAGCAGTTACGGGGGCGGAAATTCCTACAATGAGCAGTTCTTC.

The rearrangement uses TRBV5-1 and TRBJ1-2; TRBD1 agrees at 10 bases. The CDR3 totals 14 residues. J was trimmed by 3 bases and V by 3 bases; bases with no gene match: 2. From germline, CDR1 is SGHRS and CDR2 YFSETQ. DNA for the CDR3: TGCGCCAGCAGCTCCGGGACAGGGGACTATGGCTACACCTTC. Amino acid sequence: CASSSGTGDYGYTF.

J is TRBJ2-3 and V is TRBV27; a possible D gene is TRBD2 (6 bases). The length of the CDR3 is 16 residues. Trimming left V 6 bases short and J 3 bases short, with 19 bases between. Per germline, CDR1 MNHEY and CDR2 SMNVEV (reference sequence). Here the CDR3 DNA reads TGTGCCAGCAGCTTGGGCCCCTGGGAGGAGACAGATACGCAGTATTTT. It translates to CASSLGPWEETDTQYF.

The chain carries TRBV19 and TRBJ2-2, with D hard to call. The CDR3 length is 13 residues. Between the trimmed V and J ends, which lost 7 bases and 1 base, there was a span of 7 bases. Germline V lookup: CDR1 LNHDA, CDR2 SQIVND (reference sequence). CDR3 sequence: CASMGWNTGELFF. The CDR3 bases are TGTGCCAGTATGGGGTGGAACACCGGGGAGCTGTTTTTT.

The chain couples TRBV28 to TRBJ1-1; the D gene is possibly TRBD1 (6 bases). Germline assignment: CDR1 MDHEN and CDR2 SYDVKM. The ends were cut back, 6 bases at V and 4 bases at J, with 12 bases in the middle. CDR3 length: 13 residues. In nucleotides, the CDR3 is TGTGCCAGCAGGCTACAGGGACCCACTGAAGCTTTCTTT. It specifies CASRLQGPTEAFF.

The chain employs TRBV7-9 and TRBJ1-5; D might be TRBD1 (5 bases). Germline V CDR1 and CDR2: SEHNR, FQNEAQ (reference sequence). V lost 4 bases to trimming and J lost 3 bases, with 7 bases between them. The CDR3 is made up of 13 amino acids. DNA for the CDR3: TGTGCCAGCAGCTATGGACACAATCAGCCCCAGCATTTT. It codes for CASSYGHNQPQHF.

The chain uses TRBV5-1 and TRBJ2-7; perhaps TRBD2 as D (6 bases). Germline CDR1 and CDR2: SGHRS and YFSETQ. The CDR3 sequence is 15 residues long. V was trimmed by 3 bases and J by 3 bases, leaving 16 bases between them. As DNA, the CDR3 is TGCGCCAGCAGCTCGGACTTCGTCGGGGGCTACGAGCAGTACTTC. Translated: CASSSDFVGGYEQYF.

This clone was recorded a few times. The chain employs TRBV7-8 and TRBJ2-1; D not certain. V lost 4 bases and J lost 7, with 8 bases in between. The CDR3 is 12 amino acids. Germline V gives CDR1 SGHVS, CDR2 FQNEAQ. CDR3 nucleotide sequence: TGTGCCAGCAGCTCTTTCGGAAATGAGCAGTTCTTC. Amino acid sequence: CASSSFGNEQFF.

This sequence joins TRBV11-3 and TRBJ2-7; weak D call: TRBD1 (6 bases). The germline gives CDR1 SGHNT, CDR2 YENEEA. Trimming removed 4 bases from V and 3 bases from J, with 10 bases in between. This CDR3 region has 13 residues. The CDR3 loop reads CASSSQGLYEQYF. The CDR3 DNA is TGTGCCAGCAGCTCGCAGGGGCTCTACGAGCAGTACTTC.

This clone was seen a few times. The V call is TRBV7-9, the J call TRBJ1-1; D uncertain. Germline V gene lookup returns CDR1 SEHNR and CDR2 FQNEAQ (reference sequence). The CDR3 has 13 amino acids. With 5 bases removed from V and 3 bases from J, the gap between germline ends came to 10 bases. CDR3 loop: CASSLGLDTEAFF. The CDR3, as DNA: TGTGCCAGCAGCCTAGGGTTGGACACTGAAGCTTTCTTT.

The V call is TRBV2, the J call TRBJ2-1; D is perhaps TRBD2 (5 bases). The CDR3 is 15 residues long. Trimming left V 1 base short and J 4 bases short, with 11 bases between. Germline V gives CDR1 SNHLY, CDR2 FYNNEI. CDR3: CASSEVEAEYNEQFF. The CDR3 DNA is TGTGCCAGCAGTGAAGTGGAGGCGGAGTACAATGAGCAGTTCTTC.

The gene calls are TRBV5-1 and TRBJ2-7, with D hard to call. V was trimmed by 2 bases and J by 2 bases, leaving 8 bases between them. The CDR3 spans 13 residues. The germline V gene has CDR1 SGHRS and CDR2 YFSETQ. The CDR3 bases are TGCGCCAGCAGCTTCGGCGGAACCTACGAGCAGTACTTC. Translated, it gives CASSFGGTYEQYF.

This clone appeared once. The chain links TRBV3-1 (or the pseudogene TRBV3-2) to TRBJ2-7; D is perhaps TRBD2 (6 bases). V lost 0 bases to trimming and J lost 1 base, with 13 bases between them. This CDR3 has 16 amino acids. Germline-derived CDR1 and CDR2 are LGHDT and YNNKEL (reference sequence). CDR3 coding DNA: TGTGCCAGCAGCCAAGATCCTGATAGCGGTTCCTACGAGCAGTACTTC. This sequence encodes CASSQDPDSGSYEQYF.

The chain is built from TRBV6-4 and TRBJ2-7; D ambiguous. V lost 0 bases and J lost 2, with 5 bases in between. This CDR3 spans 13 amino acids. The germline gives CDR1 MRHNA, CDR2 SNTAGT. The CDR3 DNA follows: TGTGCCAGCAGTGACTCGACCCCCTACGAGCAGTACTTC. Its translation is CASSDSTPYEQYF.

J is TRBJ2-6 and V is TRBV7-2, with 9 bases aligning to TRBD1. The J segment lost 4 bases and the V segment lost 4 bases, leaving 8 bases of the junction unmatched. This CDR3 contains 17 residues. Looked up from germline, CDR1 is SGHTA and CDR2 is FQGNSA. The CDR3 loop is CASSSGTGISGANVLTF. DNA of the CDR3: TGTGCCAGCAGCTCCGGGACAGGGATATCAGGGGCCAACGTCCTGACTTTC.

This chain connects TRBV7-2 to TRBJ2-7; D is undetermined. Germline loops: CDR1 SGHTA, CDR2 FQGNSA. CDR3 length equals 14 residues. Trimming removed 1 base at V and 3 bases at J, with 10 bases between. CDR3 sequence reads: CASSLVVDGYEQYF. The CDR3 nucleotides are TGTGCCAGCAGCTTAGTAGTTGATGGCTACGAGCAGTACTTC.

This rearrangement joins TRBV6-6 to TRBJ2-7; D ambiguous. Germline values: CDR1 MNHNY, CDR2 SVGAGI (reference sequence). CDR3 length equals 11 residues. The V end was cut by 6 bases, the J end by 6 bases, with 9 bases between. CDR3: CASSPKVEQYF. CDR3 DNA sequence: TGTGCCAGCAGCCCAAAAGTCGAGCAGTACTTC.

The gene calls are TRBV3-1 (or the pseudogene TRBV3-2) and TRBJ2-7; TRBD1 agrees at 7 bases. The CDR3 extends over 15 amino acids. CDR1 and CDR2 (germline): LGHDT, YNNKEL (reference sequence). With 0 bases clipped from V and 0 bases from J, the junction kept 2 bases outside the gene matches. CDR3 sequence (DNA): TGTGCCAGCAGCCAAGACAGGGGGAGCTCCTACGAGCAGTACTTC. This sequence encodes CASSQDRGSSYEQYF.

The chain combines TRBV27 with TRBJ2-7; D unresolved. The CDR3 has 15 residues. The germline V gene encodes CDR1 MNHEY and CDR2 SMNVEV (reference sequence). V shed 5 bases and J shed 2 bases, with 16 bases lying between them. The CDR3 region has the DNA TGTGCCAGCAGTGCCGCCGGGTCCCATCCCTACGAGCAGTACTTC. This sequence encodes CASSAAGSHPYEQYF.

The J gene is TRBJ1-5, the V gene TRBV6-1; D is ambiguous. V was shortened by 2 bases and J by 1 base, with 12 bases between the two germline ends. Germline V gives CDR1 MNHNS, CDR2 SASEGT. The CDR3 runs to 16 residues. Here the CDR3 reads CASSELGGGSNQPQHF. The CDR3 DNA reads as TGTGCCAGCAGTGAACTTGGCGGAGGGAGCAATCAGCCCCAGCATTTT.

This clone came up once. The chain couples TRBV11-2 to TRBJ2-3; 14 bases fit TRBD2. This CDR3 spans 16 amino acids. V was pared by 4 bases and J by 3 bases, with 3 bases of the junction left unmatched. Germline V gene data show CDR1 as SGHAT and CDR2 as FQNNGV. The CDR3 DNA reads TGTGCCAGCAGCTCCTGGACTAGCGGGGGGACAGATACGCAGTATTTT. Translating it yields CASSSWTSGGTDTQYF.

The chain couples TRBV6-5 to TRBJ1-4; D gene uncertain. The CDR3 has 13 residues. Per germline, CDR1 MNHEY and CDR2 SVGAGI. V shed 5 bases and J shed 12 bases, with 16 bases lying between them. CDR3: CASSLPGRAELFF. DNA for the CDR3: TGTGCCAGCAGTCTCCCCGGTAGGGCCGAACTGTTTTTT.

The V gene is TRBV7-9, the J gene TRBJ2-1; 11 bases match TRBD2. CDR1 and CDR2 (germline): SEHNR, FQNEAQ (reference sequence). With 7 bases clipped from V and 5 bases from J, the junction kept 10 bases outside the gene matches. This CDR3 region has 16 residues. The CDR3 bases are TGTGCCAGCAAAAAGAATAGCGGGGGGGCCCACAATGAGCAGTTCTTC. Its translation: CASKKNSGGAHNEQFF. The full variable domain, its missing parts supplied by reference TRBV7-9 and TRBJ2-1, is DTGVSQNPRHKITKRGQNVTFRCDPISEHNRLYWYRQTLGQGPEFLTYFQNEAQLEKSRLLSDRFSAERPKGSFSTLEIQRTEQGDSAMYLCASKKNSGGAHNEQFFGPGTRLTVL.

The chain combines TRBV4-1 with TRBJ2-7; 7 bases agree with TRBD2. Germline V gene data show CDR1 as MGHRA and CDR2 as YSYEKL. This CDR3 region has 16 residues. The ends lost 3 bases at V and 3 bases at J; junction bases unmatched: 11. This CDR3 is CASSQAAGGSFYEQYF. In nucleotides, the CDR3 is TGCGCCAGCAGCCAGGCCGCCGGGGGGAGCTTCTACGAGCAGTACTTC.